This is a list of T cell receptor beta chains from one sample in a study of shared clonotypes between healthy human individuals. Libraries were prepared by immunoSEQ multiplex PCR; TCRdb keeps only in-frame clonotypes and omits some of them. The sample shows over 800,000 clones, about 91% of them seen only once. The sample consisted of naive CD8+ T cells sorted from blood. The receptors come from a man between 25 and 39 years old in good health. Each CDR3 is given with its conserved first and last residue. The D gene is left open where the match is weak. Not every row has a clone size; where given, it reads once, few, many or a size class.

V gene,J gene,D gene,clone size,CDR3 DNA,CDR3 protein
TRBV5-1,TRBJ2-5,TRBD1,NA,TGCGCCAGCAGCCCAGGCCGGGACAGGGCCCAAGAGACCCAGTACTTC,CASSPGRDRAQETQYF
TRBV4-3,TRBJ2-7,NA,NA,TGCGCCAGCAGCCGGAGGGAGTTCTCCTACGAGCAGTACTTC,CASSRREFSYEQYF
TRBV9,TRBJ2-1,NA,NA,TGTGCCAGCAGCCCACACTTCATAAGCTCCTACAATGAGCAGTTCTTC,CASSPHFISSYNEQFF
TRBV25-1,TRBJ2-1,NA,NA,TGTGCCAGCAGTGAATTGGGGGATGAGCAGTTCTTC,CASSELGDEQFF
TRBV12-5,TRBJ2-1,NA,NA,TGTGCTAGTTGTCAGCGCCCTTACAATGAGCAGTTCTTC,CASCQRPYNEQFF
TRBV5-4,TRBJ1-1,NA,few,TGTGCCAGCAGCTTGGGGGACACTGAAGCTTTCTTT,CASSLGDTEAFF
TRBV11-2,TRBJ2-5,NA,few,TGTGCCAGCAGCTTCCAAGAGACCCAGTACTTC,CASSFQETQYF
TRBV5-1,TRBJ2-7,NA,NA,TGCGCCAGCAGCTTGGGGGAGGACTGGTACGAGCAGTACTTC,CASSLGEDWYEQYF
TRBV5-8,TRBJ2-1,TRBD2,NA,TGTGCCAGCAGTGAGTCGATTAGCGGGAGTCACAATGAGCAGTTCTTC,CASSESISGSHNEQFF
TRBV10-1,TRBJ2-1,TRBD2,once,TGCGCCAGCAGTGAGTCGGGGCTAGCGGCCTACAATGAGCAGTTCTTC,CASSESGLAAYNEQFF
TRBV27,TRBJ2-1,TRBD1,NA,TGTGCCAGCAGTTTATATGAGACAGGGGGCAATGAGCAGTTCTTC,CASSLYETGGNEQFF
TRBV2,TRBJ1-1,TRBD1,NA,TGTGCCAGGCCGGGACAGGGGGGGATGAACACTGAAGCTTTCTTT,CARPGQGGMNTEAFF
TRBV6-1,TRBJ2-1,NA,NA,TGTGCCAGCATTTTAATCTCCTACAATGAGCAGTTCTTC,CASILISYNEQFF
TRBV6-6,TRBJ1-2,NA,NA,TGTGCCAGCAGTCTGGGGCCTGGCTATGGCTACACCTTC,CASSLGPGYGYTF
TRBV21-1,TRBJ2-7,NA,NA,TGTGCCTCTTCCCAATTACAGGATAGCCCCTACGAGCAGTACTTC,CASSQLQDSPYEQYF
TRBV14,TRBJ2-7,NA,NA,TGTGCCAGCAGCCAAGATGAGACTGCTCGGTACGAGCAGTACTTC,CASSQDETARYEQYF
TRBV25-1,TRBJ1-1,NA,NA,TGTGCCAGCAGTGAAAACACTGAAGCTTTCTTT,CASSENTEAFF
TRBV30,TRBJ2-5,TRBD2,NA,TGTGCCTGGACCCGGACTAGCGGGAGTGAGACCCAGTACTTC,CAWTRTSGSETQYF
TRBV6-1,TRBJ2-7,NA,NA,TGTGCCAGCAGTGATGTAGCGGTTGGCTCCTACGAGCAGTACTTC,CASSDVAVGSYEQYF
TRBV18,TRBJ2-2,TRBD2,NA,TGTGCCAGCTCACCACCGGGACTAGCGGGAGTCGACGGGGAGCTGTTTTTT,CASSPPGLAGVDGELFF
TRBV11-2,TRBJ1-5,TRBD1,once,TGTGCCAGCAGCTTGCAGGGGGCTGGGCAGCCCCAGCATTTT,CASSLQGAGQPQHF
TRBV4-1,TRBJ1-2,NA,NA,TGCGCCAGCAGCAGCACGGGGGGCACTAACTATGGCTACACCTTC,CASSSTGGTNYGYTF
TRBV7-7,TRBJ2-7,NA,NA,TGTGCTAGCAGCTTAGGACTCAGCTCCTACGAGCAGTACTTC,CASSLGLSSYEQYF
TRBV5-1,TRBJ2-1,NA,NA,TGCGCCAGCAGCTTGGGAAACAATGAGCAGTTCTTC,CASSLGNNEQFF
TRBV6-1,TRBJ2-1,TRBD2,NA,TGTGCCAGCGAAAGGACTAGCGGGAGCTATGAGCAGTTCTTC,CASERTSGSYEQFF
TRBV19,TRBJ2-1,NA,NA,TGTGCCAGTAGTATAGAACCACTAGGGAACTGGGTCTTC,CASSIEPLGNWVF
TRBV4-1,TRBJ2-7,NA,NA,TGCGCCAGCAGCCAAGTCCTACTTAAGGACGAGCAGTACTTC,CASSQVLLKDEQYF
TRBV6-1,TRBJ2-2,NA,once,TGTGCCAGCAGTGAAGCTCGAGGGAGGAACACCGGGGAGCTGTTTTTT,CASSEARGRNTGELFF
TRBV19,TRBJ2-7,NA,NA,TGTGCCAGTAGTATGGGGGCAGGGACTGACGAGCAGTACTTC,CASSMGAGTDEQYF
TRBV27,TRBJ2-6,NA,NA,TGTGCCAGCAGTTTACTTGCTCCTTCTGGGGCCAACGTCCTGACTTTC,CASSLLAPSGANVLTF
TRBV19,TRBJ2-3,NA,NA,TGTGCCAGTAGTATCGGTAGCACAGATACGCAGTATTTT,CASSIGSTDTQYF
TRBV5-1,TRBJ1-3,TRBD1,once,TGCGCCAGCAGCCCATGGGACAGTGAGGTTTCTGGAAACACCATATATTTT,CASSPWDSEVSGNTIYF
TRBV4-3,TRBJ2-3,NA,NA,TGCGCCAGCAGCCAAGATTTGGGGGGGCCGACAGATACGCAGTATTTT,CASSQDLGGPTDTQYF
TRBV10-2,TRBJ2-7,NA,NA,TGCGCCAGCAGTGACTTGTCCTACGAGCAGTACTTC,CASSDLSYEQYF
TRBV30,TRBJ1-2,NA,NA,TGTGCCTGGAGTCCCCCCCCGGACGGGTTCTATGGCTACACCTTC,CAWSPPPDGFYGYTF
TRBV4-1,TRBJ2-7,NA,NA,TGCGCCAGCAGCCCGGCGAGTTATGACGAGCAGTACTTC,CASSPASYDEQYF
TRBV12-2,TRBJ1-5,NA,NA,TGTGCAAGTCGCTTAGTAGGGCAGAGTCTAGGGCAGCCCCAGCATTTT,CASRLVGQSLGQPQHF
TRBV11-2,TRBJ1-1,NA,NA,TGTGCCAGCAGCCAACTTGAAGCTGAAGCTTTCTTT,CASSQLEAEAFF
TRBV4-1,TRBJ1-5,NA,NA,TGCGCCAGCAGCCTAGGGCCCCTGGAACAGCCCCAGCATTTT,CASSLGPLEQPQHF
TRBV5-8,TRBJ1-1,NA,NA,TGTGCCAGCAGCTTCAGGGATTGGGACACTGAAGCTTTCTTT,CASSFRDWDTEAFF
TRBV28,TRBJ2-1,TRBD1,NA,TGTGCCAGCAGAGAAGAGGGGGCAAGCAATGAGCAGTTCTTC,CASREEGASNEQFF
TRBV5-6,TRBJ2-1,TRBD2,NA,TGTGCCAGCAGCTTGGCTCTAAGCGGGAACAATGAGCAGTTCTTC,CASSLALSGNNEQFF